These 9 T cell receptor beta chains were sequenced from one sample in a study of blood T cell repertoires in COVID-19. Repertoires were generated with immunoSEQ multiplex PCR, while TCRdb's copy carries only in-frame clones and drops some. The sample contains some 44,000 clones, about 88% of which appear only once. Sequencing was performed on peripheral blood. Every receptor here comes from a human donor in a cohort sampled during active COVID-19.

This clone was seen only once. V is TRBV2 and J is TRBJ1-2, with D tentatively TRBD1 (6 bases). CDR3 size: 12 residues. The V end was cut by 5 bases, the J end by 2 bases, with 6 bases between. Germline CDR1 and CDR2: SNHLY and FYNNEI. In DNA form, the CDR3 reads TGTGCCAGCAGTACAGGGAACTATGGCTACACCTTC. Translation gives CASSTGNYGYTF. The full variable domain, completed using reference TRBV2 and TRBJ1-2, is EPEVTQTPSHQVTQMGQEVILRCVPISNHLYFYWYRQILGQKVEFLVSFYNNEISEKSEIFDDQFSVERPDGSNFTLKIRSTKLEDSAMYFCASSTGNYGYTFGSGTRLTVV.

The sample holds a few counts of this clone. V is TRBV2 and J is TRBJ2-2; 8 bases fit TRBD1. This CDR3 has 16 amino acids. V gave up 5 bases and J gave up 6 bases; unmatched junction bases: 11. Germline V gene lookup returns CDR1 SNHLY and CDR2 FYNNEI. The DNA of the CDR3 is TGTGCCAGCAGTCCGCAGGGGGCTCTGGTGTCCGGGGAGCTGTTTTTT. Translated, it gives CASSPQGALVSGELFF. The full variable domain, rest sourced from reference TRBV2 and TRBJ2-2, is EPEVTQTPSHQVTQMGQEVILRCVPISNHLYFYWYRQILGQKVEFLVSFYNNEISEKSEIFDDQFSVERPDGSNFTLKIRSTKLEDSAMYFCASSPQGALVSGELFFGEGSRLTVL.

The CDR3: CASSFGQAAVQITNYGYTF. DNA for the CDR3: TGTGCCAGCAGCTTTGGACAGGCAGCGGTTCAGATAACTAACTATGGCTACACCTTC. The J gene is TRBJ1-2, the V gene TRBV13; 7 nucleotides match TRBD1. This CDR3 is built from 19 residues. Germline V gives CDR1 PRHDT, CDR2 FYEKMQ (reference sequence). V shed 3 bases, J shed 0 bases, and the junction held 16 bases outside the gene matches.

CDR3 in DNA: TGTGCCAGCAGCTTAGGCCAGGGGGCGGACTATGGCTACACCTTC. Translating gives CASSLGQGADYGYTF. The chain joins TRBV13 to TRBJ1-2, with 8 bases aligning to TRBD1. V dropped 0 bases and J dropped 3; count of bases not matched to a gene: 3. The CDR3 has 15 amino acids. From germline, CDR1 is PRHDT and CDR2 FYEKMQ (reference sequence).

V gene TRBV18 combines with J gene TRBJ2-7; 7 positions agree with TRBD1. V was clipped by 3 bases and J by 3 bases; unmatched bases: 5. The CDR3 totals 14 residues. Germline V gives CDR1 KGHSH, CDR2 LQKENI. CDR3: CASSPRTGRYEQYF. CDR3 sequence (DNA): TGTGCCAGCTCACCTCGGACAGGCCGCTACGAGCAGTACTTC. Looking up the rest from reference TRBV18 and TRBJ2-7 gives the full variable domain: NAGVMQNPRHLVRRRGQEARLRCSPMKGHSHVYWYRQLPEEGLKFMVYLQKENIIDESGMPKERFSAEFPKEGPSILRIQQVVRGDSAAYFCASSPRTGRYEQYFGPGTRLTVT.

The chain uses TRBV4-1 and TRBJ1-1; D is perhaps TRBD1 (6 bases). V gave up 0 bases and J gave up 3 bases, with 17 bases separating them. The CDR3 covers 17 residues. CDR1 is MGHRA, CDR2 YSYEKL, per germline. As DNA, the CDR3 is TGCGCCAGCAGCCAAGATCAGGTCGGGGGGCCCCACACTGAAGCTTTCTTT. The encoded protein is CASSQDQVGGPHTEAFF.

V usage is TRBV3-1 (or the pseudogene TRBV3-2) and J usage is TRBJ2-4; 7 nucleotides align to TRBD2. CDR1 is LGHDT and CDR2 is YNNKEL in the germline V gene (reference sequence). The CDR3 extends over 16 amino acids. V shed 4 bases and J 8 bases; nucleotides not matched to a gene: 14. The CDR3 region is CASSPRHRGDGDIQYF. Here the CDR3 DNA reads TGTGCCAGCAGCCCGAGACACCGGGGGGATGGAGACATTCAGTACTTC.

J is TRBJ2-3 and V is TRBV18, with 7 bases lining up with TRBD2. Germline values: CDR1 KGHSH, CDR2 LQKENI. Unmatched junction bases numbered 3, after V lost 2 bases and J lost 1 base. The CDR3 contains 15 residues. The CDR3 region is CASSPSGTGTDTQYF. CDR3 coding DNA: TGTGCCAGCTCACCAAGCGGGACGGGCACAGATACGCAGTATTTT.

The rearrangement uses TRBV13 and TRBJ1-5; perhaps TRBD1 as D (5 bases). V gave up 1 base and J gave up 0 bases, with 16 bases separating them. The CDR3 extends over 18 amino acids. CDR1 is PRHDT and CDR2 is FYEKMQ in the germline V gene (reference sequence). CDR3 sequence reads: CASSLDDRLTHSNQPQHF. Written as DNA, the CDR3 is TGTGCCAGCAGCTTAGACGACAGATTGACCCATAGCAATCAGCCCCAGCATTTT. Drawing the rest from reference TRBV13 and TRBJ1-5, the complete variable domain is AAGVIQSPRHLIKEKRETATLKCYPIPRHDTVYWYQQGPGQDPQFLISFYEKMQSDKGSIPDRFSAQQFSDYHSELNMSSLELGDSALYFCASSLDDRLTHSNQPQHFGDGTRLSIL.